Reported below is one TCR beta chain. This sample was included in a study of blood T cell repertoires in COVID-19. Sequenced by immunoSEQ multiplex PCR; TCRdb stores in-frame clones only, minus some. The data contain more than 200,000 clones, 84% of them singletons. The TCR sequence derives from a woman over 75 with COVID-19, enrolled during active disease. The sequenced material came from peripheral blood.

The CDR3 bases are TGTGCCAGCTCACCCGGCACAGGGCCGGGAAACACCATATATTTT. Protein product: CASSPGTGPGNTIYF. The chain carries TRBV18 and TRBJ1-3, with D possibly being TRBD1 (6 bases). There are 15 residues in the CDR3. Per the germline V gene, CDR1 is KGHSH and CDR2 is LQKENI. Trimming shortened V by 3 bases and J by 4 bases, and 13 bases separated the two germline ends.